This TCR beta chain was captured by sequencing in a study of graft-versus-host responses after intestinal transplantation. Study-level information: Recipients were given multivisceral, liver-intestinal, or isolated intestinal transplants. Once they had received anti-thymocyte globulin induction, all recipients took tacrolimus and steroids for approximately 3 years.

Turning to this clone: Antigen: not known.

The table came from immunoSEQ multiplex PCR; TCRdb's copy has only in-frame clones and leaves some out. The sample comprises around 9,900 clones, roughly 95% of which are singletons, and approximately 16% rests with the top ten. Findings and limits, study-wide: Association was observed between peak circulating GvH clone levels and early post-transplant HvG declines. Recipient marrow contained GvH clones, some of which appeared first in ileum or blood.

V lost 3 bases to trimming and J lost 2 bases, with 14 bases between them. Germline lookup yields CDR1 MNHNS and CDR2 SASEGT. The CDR3 loop spans 16 amino acids. The TCR was taken from a human patient who received an intestinal transplant, so some T cells may come from the graft donor. The source was bone marrow, collected 500 to 550 days after intestinal transplantation. The chain is built from TRBV6-1 and TRBJ2-1, with D tentatively TRBD1 (5 bases). The CDR3 DNA sequence: TGTGCCAGCAGTGAGGGAAGACAGCCTCCCTACAATGAGCAGTTCTTC. Translation: CASSEGRQPPYNEQFF.